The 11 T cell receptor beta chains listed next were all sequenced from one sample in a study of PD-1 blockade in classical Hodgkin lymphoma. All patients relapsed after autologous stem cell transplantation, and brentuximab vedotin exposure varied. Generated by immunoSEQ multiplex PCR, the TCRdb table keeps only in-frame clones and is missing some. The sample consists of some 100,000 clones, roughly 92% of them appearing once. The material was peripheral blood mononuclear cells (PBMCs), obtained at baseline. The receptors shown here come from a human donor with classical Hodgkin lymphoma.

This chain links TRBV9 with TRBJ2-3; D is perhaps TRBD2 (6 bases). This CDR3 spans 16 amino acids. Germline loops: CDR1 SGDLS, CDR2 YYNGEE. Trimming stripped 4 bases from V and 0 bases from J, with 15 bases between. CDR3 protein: CASSPRDGTSTDTQYF. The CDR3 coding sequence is TGTGCCAGCAGCCCTCGGGACGGGACTAGCACAGATACGCAGTATTTT.

CDR3: CASSRTSGQETQYF. DNA for the CDR3: TGTGCCAGCTCACGTACTAGCGGGCAAGAGACCCAGTACTTC. The chain joins TRBV18 to TRBJ2-5; 9 nucleotides line up with TRBD2. Germline loops: CDR1 KGHSH, CDR2 LQKENI. The CDR3 is 14 residues long. V lost 4 bases and J lost 2; bases outside the gene matches: 2.

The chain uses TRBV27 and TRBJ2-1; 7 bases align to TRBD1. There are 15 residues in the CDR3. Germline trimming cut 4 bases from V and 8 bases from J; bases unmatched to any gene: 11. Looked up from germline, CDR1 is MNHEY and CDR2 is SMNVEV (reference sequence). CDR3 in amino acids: CASSYLGTESDEQFF. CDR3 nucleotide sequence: TGTGCCAGCAGTTATCTCGGGACAGAATCTGATGAGCAGTTCTTC.

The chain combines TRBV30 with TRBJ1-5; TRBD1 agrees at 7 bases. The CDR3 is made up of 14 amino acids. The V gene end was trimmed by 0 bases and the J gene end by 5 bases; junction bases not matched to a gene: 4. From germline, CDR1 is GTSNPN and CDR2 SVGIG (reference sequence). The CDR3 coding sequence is TGTGCCTGGAGTGTAGCCAGGGGGGATCAGCCCCAGCATTTT. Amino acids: CAWSVARGDQPQHF.

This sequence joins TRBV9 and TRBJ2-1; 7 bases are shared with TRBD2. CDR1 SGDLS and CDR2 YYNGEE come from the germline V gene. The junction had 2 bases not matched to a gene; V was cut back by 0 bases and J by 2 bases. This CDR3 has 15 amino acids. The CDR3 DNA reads TGTGCCAGCAGCGTAGGCGGGAGTACCTACAATGAGCAGTTCTTC. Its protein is CASSVGGSTYNEQFF.

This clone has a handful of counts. CDR3 nucleotide sequence: TGTGCCAGCACCCCGGACAGGGCTCAGCCCCAGCATTTT. This encodes CASTPDRAQPQHF. The V gene is TRBV28, the J gene TRBJ1-5; 8 bases fit TRBD1. Unmatched junction bases numbered 5, after V lost 7 bases and J lost 6 bases. Germline values: CDR1 MDHEN, CDR2 SYDVKM. CDR3 length: 13 residues.

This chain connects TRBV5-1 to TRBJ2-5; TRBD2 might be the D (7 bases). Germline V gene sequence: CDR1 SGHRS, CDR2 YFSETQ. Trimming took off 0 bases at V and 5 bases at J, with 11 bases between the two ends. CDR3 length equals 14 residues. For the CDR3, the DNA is TGCGCCAGCAGCTTGGTACAGGGAGGGGAGACCCAGTACTTC. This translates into CASSLVQGGETQYF.

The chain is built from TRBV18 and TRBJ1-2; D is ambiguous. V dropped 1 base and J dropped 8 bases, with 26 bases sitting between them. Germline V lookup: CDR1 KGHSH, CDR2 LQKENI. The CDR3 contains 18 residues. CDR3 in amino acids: CASSPQGVSGLTLGGYTF. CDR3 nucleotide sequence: TGTGCCAGCTCACCACAGGGAGTCTCCGGACTAACCCTAGGAGGCTACACCTTC.

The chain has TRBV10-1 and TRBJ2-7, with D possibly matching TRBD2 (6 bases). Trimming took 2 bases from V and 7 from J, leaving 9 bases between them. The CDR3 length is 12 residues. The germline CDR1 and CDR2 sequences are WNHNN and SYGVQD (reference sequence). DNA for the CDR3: TGCGCCAGCAGTGAGGGTCGGGGGGAGCAGTACTTC. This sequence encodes CASSEGRGEQYF.

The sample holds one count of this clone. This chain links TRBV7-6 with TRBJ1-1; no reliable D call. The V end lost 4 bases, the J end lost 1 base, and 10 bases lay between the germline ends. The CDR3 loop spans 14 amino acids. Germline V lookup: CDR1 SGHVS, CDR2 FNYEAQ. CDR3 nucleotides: TGTGCCAGCAGCTCGATGAGCGGGAACACTGAAGCTTTCTTT. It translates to CASSSMSGNTEAFF.

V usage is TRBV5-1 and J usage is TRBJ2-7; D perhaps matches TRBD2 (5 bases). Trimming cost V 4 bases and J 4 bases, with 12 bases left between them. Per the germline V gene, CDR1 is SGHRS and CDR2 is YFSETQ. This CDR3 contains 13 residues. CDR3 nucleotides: TGCGCCAGCAGCATCGGACTCCAGTACGAGCAGTACTTC. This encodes CASSIGLQYEQYF.